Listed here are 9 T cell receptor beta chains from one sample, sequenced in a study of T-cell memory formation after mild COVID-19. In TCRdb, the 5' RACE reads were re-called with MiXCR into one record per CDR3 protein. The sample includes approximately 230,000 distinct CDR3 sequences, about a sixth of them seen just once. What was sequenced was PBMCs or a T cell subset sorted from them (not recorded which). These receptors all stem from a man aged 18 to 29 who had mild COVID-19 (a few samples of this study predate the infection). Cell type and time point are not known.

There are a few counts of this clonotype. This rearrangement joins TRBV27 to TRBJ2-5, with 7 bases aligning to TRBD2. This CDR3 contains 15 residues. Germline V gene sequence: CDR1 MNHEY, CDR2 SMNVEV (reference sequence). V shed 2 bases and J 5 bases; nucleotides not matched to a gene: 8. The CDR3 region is CASSLNGGTPETQYF. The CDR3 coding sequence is TGTGCCAGCAGTTTAAACGGGGGGACGCCCGAGACCCAGTACTTC.

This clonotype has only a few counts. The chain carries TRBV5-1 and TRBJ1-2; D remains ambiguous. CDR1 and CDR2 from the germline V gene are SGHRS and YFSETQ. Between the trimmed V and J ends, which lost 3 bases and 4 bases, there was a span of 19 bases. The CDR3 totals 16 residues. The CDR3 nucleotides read TGCGCCAGCAGCTCTTCCTGGGCAGTGGACGGCTATGGCTACACCTTC. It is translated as CASSSSWAVDGYGYTF. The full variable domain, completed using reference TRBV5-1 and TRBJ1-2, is KAGVTQTPRYLIKTRGQQVTLSCSPISGHRSVSWYQQTPGQGLQFLFEYFSETQRNKGNFPGRFSGRQFSNSRSEMNVSTLELGDSALYLCASSSSWAVDGYGYTFGSGTRLTVV.

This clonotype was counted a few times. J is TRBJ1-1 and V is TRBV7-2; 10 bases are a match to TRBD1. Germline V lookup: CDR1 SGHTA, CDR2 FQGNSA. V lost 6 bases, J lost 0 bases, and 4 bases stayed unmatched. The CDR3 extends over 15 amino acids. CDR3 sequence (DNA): TGTGCCAGCAGTCGACAGGGGGCAGTGAACACTGAAGCTTTCTTT. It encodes CASSRQGAVNTEAFF.

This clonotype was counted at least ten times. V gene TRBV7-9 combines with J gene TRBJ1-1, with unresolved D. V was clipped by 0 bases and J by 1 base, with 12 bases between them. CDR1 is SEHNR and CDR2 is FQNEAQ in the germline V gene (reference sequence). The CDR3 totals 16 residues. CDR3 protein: CASSLARSAPNTEAFF. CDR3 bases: TGTGCCAGCAGCTTAGCGAGGTCAGCACCGAACACTGAAGCTTTCTTT.

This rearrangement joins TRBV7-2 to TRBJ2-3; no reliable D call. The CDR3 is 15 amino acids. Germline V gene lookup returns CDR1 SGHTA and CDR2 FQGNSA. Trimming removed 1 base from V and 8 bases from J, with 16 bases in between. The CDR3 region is CASSLEASALGTQYF. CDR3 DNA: TGTGCCAGCAGCTTAGAGGCTTCGGCTCTAGGTACGCAGTATTTT.

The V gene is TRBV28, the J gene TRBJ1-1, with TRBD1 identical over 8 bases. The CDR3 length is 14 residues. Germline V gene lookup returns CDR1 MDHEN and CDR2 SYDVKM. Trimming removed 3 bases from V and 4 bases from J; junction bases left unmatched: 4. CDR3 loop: CASSFQGAGTEAFF. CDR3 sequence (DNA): TGTGCCAGCAGTTTCCAGGGGGCGGGCACTGAAGCTTTCTTT.

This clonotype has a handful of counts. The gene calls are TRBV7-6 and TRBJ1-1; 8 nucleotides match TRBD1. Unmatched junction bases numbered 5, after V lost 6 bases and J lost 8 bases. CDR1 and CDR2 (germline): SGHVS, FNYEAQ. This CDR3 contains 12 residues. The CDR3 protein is CASSFRDREAFF. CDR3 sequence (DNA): TGTGCCAGCAGTTTCCGGGACAGGGAAGCTTTCTTT. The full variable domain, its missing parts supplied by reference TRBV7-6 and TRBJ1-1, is GAGVSQSPRYKVTKRGQDVALRCDPISGHVSLYWYRQALGQGPEFLTYFNYEAQQDKSGLPNDRFSAERPEGSISTLTIQRTEQRDSAMYRCASSFRDREAFFGQGTRLTVV.

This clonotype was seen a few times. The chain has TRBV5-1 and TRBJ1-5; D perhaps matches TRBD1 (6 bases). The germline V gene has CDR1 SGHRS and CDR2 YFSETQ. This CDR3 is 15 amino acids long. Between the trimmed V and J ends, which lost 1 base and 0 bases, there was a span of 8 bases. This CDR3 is CASSLTGNSNQPQHF. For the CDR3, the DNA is TGCGCCAGCAGCTTGACAGGGAATAGCAATCAGCCCCAGCATTTT.

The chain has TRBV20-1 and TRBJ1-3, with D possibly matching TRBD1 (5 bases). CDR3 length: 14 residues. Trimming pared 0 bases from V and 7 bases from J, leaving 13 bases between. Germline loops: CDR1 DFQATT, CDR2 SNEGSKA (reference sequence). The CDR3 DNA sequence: TGCAGTGCTAGAGAAATCTTGGGACGGAACACCATATATTTT. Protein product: CSAREILGRNTIYF.